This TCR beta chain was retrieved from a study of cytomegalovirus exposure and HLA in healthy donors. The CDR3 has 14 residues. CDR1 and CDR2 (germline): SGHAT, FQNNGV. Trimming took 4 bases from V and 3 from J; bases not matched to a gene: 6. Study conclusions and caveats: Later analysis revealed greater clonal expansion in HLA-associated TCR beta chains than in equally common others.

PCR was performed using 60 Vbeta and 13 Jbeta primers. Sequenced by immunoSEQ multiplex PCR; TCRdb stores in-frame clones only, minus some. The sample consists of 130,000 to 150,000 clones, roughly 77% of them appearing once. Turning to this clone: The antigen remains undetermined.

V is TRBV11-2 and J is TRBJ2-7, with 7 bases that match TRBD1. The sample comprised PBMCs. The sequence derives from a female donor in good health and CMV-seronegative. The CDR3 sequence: CASSYGDSIYEQYF. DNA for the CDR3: TGTGCCAGCAGCTACGGGGACAGCATCTACGAGCAGTACTTC. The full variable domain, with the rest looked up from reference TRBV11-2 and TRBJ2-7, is EAGVAQSPRYKIIEKRQSVAFWCNPISGHATLYWYQQILGQGPKLLIQFQNNGVVDDSQLPKDRFSAERLKGVDSTLKIQPAKLEDSAVYLCASSYGDSIYEQYFGPGTRLTVT.